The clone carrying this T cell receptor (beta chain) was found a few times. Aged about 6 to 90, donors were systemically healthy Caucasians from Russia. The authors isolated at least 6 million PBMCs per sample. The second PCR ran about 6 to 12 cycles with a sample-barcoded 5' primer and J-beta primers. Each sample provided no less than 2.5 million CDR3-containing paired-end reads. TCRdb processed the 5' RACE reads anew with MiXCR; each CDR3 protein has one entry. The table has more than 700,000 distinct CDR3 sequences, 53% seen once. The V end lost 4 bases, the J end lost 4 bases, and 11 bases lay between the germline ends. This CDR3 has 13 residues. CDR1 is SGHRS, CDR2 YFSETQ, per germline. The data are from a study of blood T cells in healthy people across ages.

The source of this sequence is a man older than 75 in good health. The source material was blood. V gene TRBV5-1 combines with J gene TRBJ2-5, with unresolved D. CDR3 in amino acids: CASSVGPLETQYF. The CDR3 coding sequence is TGCGCCAGCAGCGTCGGACCTTTAGAGACCCAGTACTTC.